Presented here are 28 T cell receptor beta chains from one specimen sequenced in a study of T cells in Graves' hyperthyroidism and ophthalmopathy. It was RNA transcripts that yielded the amplified TCR beta CDR3 regions. HTBI primers were used for first-round RT-PCR of the TCR CDR3. MiXCR, run by TCRdb on the multiplex PCR reads, gives a single entry per CDR3 protein. The data hold around 350,000 distinct CDR3 sequences, with about 15% observed a single time. Sequencing was performed on blood. The receptors here all came from a young woman with Graves' hyperthyroidism that later progressed to Graves' ophthalmopathy.

The count of this clonotype is one. Given a much more abundant clone one base away, this may be a read error. The V call is TRBV28, the J call TRBJ2-1, with D tentatively TRBD1 or TRBD2 (5 bases each). The CDR3 is made up of 16 amino acids. CDR1 MDHEN and CDR2 SYDVKM come from the germline V gene. CDR3 region: CASGLSQQGPYNEQFF. CDR3 sequence (DNA): TGTGCCAGCGGTTTGTCCCAGCAGGGACCTTACAATGAGCAGTTCTTC. Based on the CDR3 plus reference TRBV28 and TRBJ2-1, the full variable domain is DVKVTQSSRYLVKRTGEKVFLECVQDMDHENMFWYRQDPGLGLRLIYFSYDVKMKEKGDIPEGYSVSREKKERFSLILESASTNQTSMYLCASGLSQQGPYNEQFFGPGTRLTVL.

For this clonotype: At one of its ends the junction is not consistent with the germline gene, which may arise from a read error. The V and J genes are TRBV5-1 and TRBJ1-1; unclear D gene. Germline assignment: CDR1 SGHRS and CDR2 YFSETQ. The CDR3 extends over 15 amino acids. The CDR3 nucleotides are TGCGCCAGCAGCCCAAAGGCGATACTGAACACTGGAGCTTTCTTT. This translates into CASSPKAILNTGAFF.

This clonotype was detected only a few times. This sequence joins TRBV20-1 and TRBJ2-3, with D unresolved. The ends were cut back, 1 base at V and 0 bases at J, with 5 bases in the middle. Germline values: CDR1 DFQATT, CDR2 SNEGSKA (reference sequence). The CDR3 contains 13 residues. For the CDR3, the DNA is TGCAGTGCTAGAGTGGGGAGCACAGATACGCAGTATTTT. Its translation is CSARVGSTDTQYF.

Regarding this clonotype: A read error may explain this, as a much larger clone is one base away. The J gene is TRBJ2-7, the V gene TRBV2; 7 nucleotides agree with TRBD2. The V gene's germline CDR1 is SNHLY and CDR2 FYNNEI. This CDR3 contains 13 residues. The junction had 6 bases not matched to a gene; V was cut back by 8 bases and J by 2 bases. CDR3 sequence reads: CASQGGGPYEQYF. The CDR3 coding sequence is TGTGCCAGCCAGGGCGGGGGACCCTACGAGCAGTACTTC.

The table lists this clonotype with many counts. The chain has TRBV2 and TRBJ1-3, with D tentatively TRBD1 (5 bases). Trimming left V 7 bases short and J 0 bases short, with 16 bases between. Germline values: CDR1 SNHLY, CDR2 FYNNEI. The CDR3 covers 16 residues. CDR3 sequence (DNA): TGTGCCAGCACCCCCACGGAGACAGCCTCTGGAAACACCATATATTTT. Translation: CASTPTETASGNTIYF.

This chain connects TRBV25-1 to TRBJ1-2; TRBD1 is a possible D gene (5 bases). The CDR3 loop spans 14 amino acids. The germline gives CDR1 MGHDK, CDR2 SYGVNS. V was clipped by 3 bases and J by 2 bases, with 10 bases between them. CDR3 coding DNA: TGTGCCAGCAGTGAGGGGGTGGGGAACTATGGCTACACCTTC. This translates into CASSEGVGNYGYTF.

This clonotype was seen ten or more times. The rearrangement links TRBV28 to TRBJ2-7; 9 bases align to TRBD1. V dropped 5 bases and J dropped 0; count of bases not matched to a gene: 8. CDR3 length equals 16 residues. Germline V gives CDR1 MDHEN, CDR2 SYDVKM. The CDR3 DNA reads TGTGCCAGCAGTGGGACCGGACAGGGGAGCTCCTACGAGCAGTACTTC. Its protein is CASSGTGQGSSYEQYF.

This clonotype was recorded at least ten times. The chain is built from TRBV11-3 and TRBJ2-6, with D perhaps matching TRBD2 (5 bases). V lost 1 base and J 2 bases, leaving 9 bases between the germline ends. The CDR3 is 16 amino acids. The germline gives CDR1 SGHNT, CDR2 YENEEA. CDR3 DNA sequence: TGTGCCAGCAGCTTAGCTGCGGGCACTGGGGCCAACGTCCTGACTTTC. Translation: CASSLAAGTGANVLTF.

This clonotype showed up just a few times. V is TRBV30 and J is TRBJ1-1, with 7 positions matching TRBD1. The CDR3 sequence is 13 residues long. J was trimmed by 2 bases and V by 4 bases; bases with no gene match: 4. Germline values: CDR1 GTSNPN, CDR2 SVGIG (reference sequence). CDR3: CAWNRDSNTEAFF. Here the CDR3 DNA reads TGTGCCTGGAACCGGGACAGTAACACTGAAGCTTTCTTT.

This clonotype has only a few counts. V and J are TRBV4-1 and TRBJ2-1; 10 nucleotides align to TRBD1. CDR1 is MGHRA and CDR2 is YSYEKL in the germline V gene. J was trimmed by 3 bases and V by 4 bases; bases with no gene match: 9. CDR3 length: 17 amino acids. The CDR3 nucleotides read TGCGCCAGCAGCCTCCGAGGCCGGACAGGGGGCTACAATGAGCAGTTCTTC. As protein: CASSLRGRTGGYNEQFF.

The gene calls are TRBV3-1 and TRBJ2-2, with D perhaps given as TRBD1 or TRBD2 (5 bases each). This CDR3 contains 16 residues. Germline V gives CDR1 LGHDT, CDR2 YNNKEL (reference sequence). Trimming removed 3 bases at V and 2 bases at J, with 13 bases between. Here the CDR3 DNA reads TGTGCCAGCAGCCAGGTGTGGGGGAGCAACACCGGGGAGCTGTTTTTT. It yields the protein CASSQVWGSNTGELFF.

At least ten counts were recorded for this clonotype. The gene calls are TRBV5-1 and TRBJ2-2, with 7 bases matching TRBD2. The CDR3 has 16 residues. J was trimmed by 2 bases and V by 1 base; bases with no gene match: 5. The germline V gene has CDR1 SGHRS and CDR2 YFSETQ. The CDR3: CASSLKSAGNTGELFF. The CDR3 DNA is TGCGCCAGCAGCTTGAAGTCAGCGGGAAACACCGGGGAGCTGTTTTTT.

This clonotype has a handful of counts. The chain employs TRBV5-4 and TRBJ2-3; D is perhaps TRBD2 (6 bases). The V gene's germline CDR1 is SGHNT and CDR2 YYREEE (reference sequence). V gave up 2 bases and J gave up 1 base, with 14 bases separating them. This CDR3 contains 16 residues. This CDR3 is CASSLRGRPGTDTQYF. CDR3 bases: TGTGCCAGCAGCTTACGTGGGAGGCCCGGCACAGATACGCAGTATTTT. Complete variable domain (other parts from reference TRBV5-4 and TRBJ2-3): ETGVTQSPTHLIKTRGQQVTLRCSSQSGHNTVSWYQQALGQGPQFIFQYYREEENGRGNFPPRFSGLQFPNYSSELNVNALELDDSALYLCASSLRGRPGTDTQYFGPGTRLTVL.

This clonotype came up many times. V gene TRBV30 combines with J gene TRBJ1-4; TRBD1 matches 9 bases. The trim removed 3 bases at V and 6 bases at J, leaving 14 bases unmatched. In germline, CDR1 is GTSNPN, CDR2 SVGIG (reference sequence). The CDR3 has 17 amino acids. CDR3 DNA sequence: TGTGCCTGGAGCGCTCCCGGGACAGGGAGTGAGGATGAAAAACTGTTTTTT. Amino acid sequence: CAWSAPGTGSEDEKLFF.

This clonotype turned up a few times. The V and J genes are TRBV5-6 and TRBJ2-3; TRBD2 matches 12 bases. The CDR3 contains 18 residues. Trimming cost V 6 bases and J 2 bases; bases outside gene matches: 13. Germline V lookup: CDR1 SGHDT, CDR2 YYEEEE. The CDR3 reads CASTWTSGTLLFTDTQYF. CDR3 coding DNA: TGTGCCAGCACTTGGACTAGCGGGACCCTGCTATTCACAGATACGCAGTATTTT.

The gene calls are TRBV20-1 and TRBJ2-5; 12 nucleotides line up with TRBD2. V was pared by 0 bases and J by 5 bases, with 10 bases of the junction left unmatched. The germline CDR1 and CDR2 sequences are DFQATT and SNEGSKA (reference sequence). This CDR3 region has 17 residues. CDR3 bases: TGCAGTGCTAGAGATTTACCTAGCGGGAGGGGGGTTGAGACCCAGTACTTC. The encoded protein is CSARDLPSGRGVETQYF.

The chain links TRBV7-9 to TRBJ2-2, with 9 bases lining up with TRBD2. The CDR3 is 17 amino acids. Germline CDR1 and CDR2: SEHNR and FQNEAQ (reference sequence). J lost 7 bases, V lost 1 base, and 10 bases had no gene match. The DNA for the CDR3 is TGTGCCAGCAGCTTAGATCCCAGCGGGAGGTCCGACGGGGAGCTGTTTTTT. This encodes CASSLDPSGRSDGELFF.

Many counts were recorded for this clonotype. This chain joins TRBV7-3 and TRBJ2-1; 8 bases are a match to TRBD2. V trimming: 1 base; J trimming: 8 bases; junction bases outside the gene matches: 7. This CDR3 has 15 residues. Looked up from germline, CDR1 is SGHTA and CDR2 is FQGTGA. This CDR3 reads CASSLIGRAMDEQFF. The CDR3 DNA reads TGTGCCAGCAGCTTAATCGGGAGGGCCATGGATGAGCAGTTCTTC.

This chain connects TRBV20-1 to TRBJ2-5; TRBD2 might be the D (6 bases). The V gene's germline CDR1 is DFQATT and CDR2 SNEGSKA (reference sequence). Trimming removed 5 bases at V and 2 bases at J, with 9 bases between. This CDR3 spans 12 amino acids. CDR3 DNA: TGCAGTGCTGAAGGAGGGCAAGAGACCCAGTACTTC. Amino acid sequence: CSAEGGQETQYF.

The sample holds many counts of this clonotype. The chain couples TRBV28 to TRBJ1-1; D unclear. Germline lookup yields CDR1 MDHEN and CDR2 SYDVKM. This CDR3 region has 14 residues. Trimming took 5 bases from V and 5 from J, leaving 15 bases between them. CDR3 amino acids: CASSPSGGLTEAFF. DNA for the CDR3: TGTGCCAGCAGTCCGTCTGGCGGGCTTACTGAAGCTTTCTTT. Full variable domain (rest looked up from reference TRBV28 and TRBJ1-1): DVKVTQSSRYLVKRTGEKVFLECVQDMDHENMFWYRQDPGLGLRLIYFSYDVKMKEKGDIPEGYSVSREKKERFSLILESASTNQTSMYLCASSPSGGLTEAFFGQGTRLTVV.

This clonotype was seen many times. This chain connects TRBV12-3 or TRBV12-4 to TRBJ1-2, with D possibly being TRBD1 (5 bases). The V end lost 8 bases, the J end lost 8 bases, and 18 bases lay between the germline ends. This CDR3 region has 13 residues. DNA for the CDR3: TGTGCCAGCGGCTGGGGAGGGGCTAAAGGCTACACCTTC. Translation: CASGWGGAKGYTF.

This clonotype was counted ten times or more. The chain's CDR3 is CASSYFGGQETQYF. CDR3 coding DNA: TGTGCCAGCAGTTACTTCGGAGGGCAAGAGACCCAGTACTTC. J is TRBJ2-5 and V is TRBV6-2 or TRBV6-3, with D possibly TRBD2 on 6 matching bases. Trimming shortened V by 1 base and J by 2 bases, and 8 bases separated the two germline ends. Germline loops: CDR1 MNHEY, CDR2 SVGEGT. There are 14 residues in the CDR3.

This clonotype turned up a few times. The rearrangement joins TRBV4-1 to TRBJ2-7; TRBD2 matches 8 bases. V lost 1 base and J lost 1; bases outside the gene matches: 15. Per germline, CDR1 MGHRA and CDR2 YSYEKL. This CDR3 contains 19 residues. The CDR3 DNA is TGCGCCAGCAGCCAAGTAGATTTCGCGGGAGGTCTAGGGTCCTACGAGCAGTACTTC. It codes for CASSQVDFAGGLGSYEQYF.

J is TRBJ1-1 and V is TRBV5-5; D is unclear. This CDR3 contains 12 residues. Looked up from germline, CDR1 is SGHKS and CDR2 is YYEKEE (reference sequence). With 6 bases removed from V and 7 bases from J, the gap between germline ends came to 13 bases. CDR3 residues: CASNPIGVEAFF. The CDR3, as DNA: TGTGCCAGCAACCCCATAGGAGTTGAAGCTTTCTTT. The full variable domain, its missing parts supplied by reference TRBV5-5 and TRBJ1-1, is DAGVTQSPTHLIKTRGQQVTLRCSPISGHKSVSWYQQVLGQGPQFIFQYYEKEERGRGNFPDRFSARQFPNYSSELNVNALLLGDSALYLCASNPIGVEAFFGQGTRLTVV.

This chain uses TRBV5-6 with TRBJ1-5, with D possibly matching TRBD1 (5 bases). This CDR3 is 15 amino acids long. Germline values: CDR1 SGHDT, CDR2 YYEEEE. Trimming removed 2 bases at V and 2 bases at J, with 11 bases between. As DNA, the CDR3 is TGTGCCAGCAGCTTTTACGGGGCTCGCAATCAGCCCCAGCATTTT. As protein: CASSFYGARNQPQHF.

The J gene is TRBJ1-2, the V gene TRBV30; D remains unclear. Trimming left V 0 bases short and J 4 bases short, with 12 bases between. The CDR3 covers 14 residues. Germline lookup yields CDR1 GTSNPN and CDR2 SVGIG (reference sequence). CDR3 amino acids: CAWSVRGLTYGYTF. For the CDR3, the DNA is TGTGCCTGGAGTGTACGGGGTCTGACCTATGGCTACACCTTC.

This chain links TRBV5-1 with TRBJ2-1; D is possibly TRBD2 (5 bases). Germline CDR1 and CDR2: SGHRS and YFSETQ. This CDR3 comprises 15 residues. Between the trimmed V and J ends, which lost 0 bases and 9 bases, there was a span of 16 bases. The CDR3 loop reads CASSLVQSGIGEQFF. The CDR3 DNA sequence: TGCGCCAGCAGCTTGGTCCAGTCGGGAATTGGTGAGCAGTTCTTC. Combining the CDR3 with reference TRBV5-1 and TRBJ2-1 gives the whole variable domain KAGVTQTPRYLIKTRGQQVTLSCSPISGHRSVSWYQQTPGQGLQFLFEYFSETQRNKGNFPGRFSGRQFSNSRSEMNVSTLELGDSALYLCASSLVQSGIGEQFFGPGTRLTVL.

There are many counts of this clonotype. The V call is TRBV2, the J call TRBJ1-2, with D unclear. Germline CDR1 is SNHLY and CDR2 is FYNNEI. The CDR3 sequence is 14 residues long. V lost 3 bases and J 6 bases, leaving 14 bases between the germline ends. The CDR3 DNA sequence: TGTGCCAGCAGTGATCCCCCCCGGCCGGATGGCTACACCTTC. Residues: CASSDPPRPDGYTF.